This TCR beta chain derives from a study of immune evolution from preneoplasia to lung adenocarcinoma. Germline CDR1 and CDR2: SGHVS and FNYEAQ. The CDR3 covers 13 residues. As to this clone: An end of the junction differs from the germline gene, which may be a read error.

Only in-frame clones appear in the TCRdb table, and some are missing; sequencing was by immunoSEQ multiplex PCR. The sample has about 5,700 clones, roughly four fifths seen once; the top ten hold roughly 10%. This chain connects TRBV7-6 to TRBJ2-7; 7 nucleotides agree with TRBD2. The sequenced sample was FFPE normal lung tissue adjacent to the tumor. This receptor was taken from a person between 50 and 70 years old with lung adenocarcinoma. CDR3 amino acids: CASSLGTTYEQYF. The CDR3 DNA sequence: TGTGCCAGCAGTTTAGGGACTACCTACGAGCAGTACTTC. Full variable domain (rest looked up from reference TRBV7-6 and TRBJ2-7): GAGVSQSPRYKVTKRGQDVALRCDPISGHVSLYWYRQALGQGPEFLTYFNYEAQQDKSGLPNDRFSAERPEGSISTLTIQRTEQRDSAMYRCASSLGTTYEQYFGPGTRLTVT.